Shown below are 30 T cell receptor beta chains from a single sample sequenced in a study of cytomegalovirus exposure and HLA in healthy donors. Primers: 60 Vbeta forward and 13 Jbeta reverse. Profiling relied on immunoSEQ multiplex PCR, and the TCRdb table lists in-frame clones only, not all of them. The data show some 98,000 clones, less than 10% seen once. The sequenced material came from PBMCs. The receptor set was obtained from a man in his fifties or sixties in good health and CMV-seropositive.

The rearrangement links TRBV18 to TRBJ1-3, with D unresolved. V lost 1 base, J lost 0 bases, and 10 bases lay in between. Germline V gene sequence: CDR1 KGHSH, CDR2 LQKENI. The CDR3 spans 16 residues. CDR3 amino acids: CASSPLQSTSGNTIYF. The CDR3, as DNA: TGTGCCAGCTCACCACTACAGAGTACCTCTGGAAACACCATATATTTT.

There are a few counts of this clone. In DNA, the CDR3 is TGTGCCAGCAATACACAGGGGAACGAGCAGTTCTTC. This sequence encodes CASNTQGNEQFF. V usage is TRBV28 and J usage is TRBJ2-1; 7 nucleotides line up with TRBD1. CDR3 length equals 12 residues. The V gene's germline CDR1 is MDHEN and CDR2 SYDVKM. V trimming: 7 bases; J trimming: 10 bases; junction bases outside the gene matches: 7.

This clone was recorded a few times. V and J are TRBV6-1 and TRBJ2-7; D is unclear. V was clipped by 8 bases and J by 3 bases, with 20 bases between them. The germline V gene encodes CDR1 MNHNS and CDR2 SASEGT. The CDR3 length is 15 residues. The CDR3 bases are TGTGCCAGCCGAGAGACTCCTGAACCATTCTACGAGCAGTACTTC. Translating gives CASRETPEPFYEQYF.

The CDR3 sequence is CASSLVGGGGQTEAFF. CDR3 in DNA: TGTGCCAGCAGCTTGGTTGGGGGCGGGGGGCAAACTGAAGCTTTCTTT. The chain has TRBV5-4 and TRBJ1-1; tentative D call: TRBD1 (6 bases). This CDR3 region has 16 residues. Trimming shortened V by 0 bases and J by 5 bases, and 17 bases separated the two germline ends. Germline V gene lookup returns CDR1 SGHNT and CDR2 YYREEE (reference sequence).

The CDR3 bases are TGTGCCAGCAGCCATCCCTACGACAATGAGCAGTTCTTC. As protein: CASSHPYDNEQFF. This chain joins TRBV5-6 and TRBJ2-1; D is ambiguous. The CDR3 is 13 residues long. The V gene's germline CDR1 is SGHDT and CDR2 YYEEEE. The V and J ends lost 4 bases and 5 bases respectively, with 10 bases between them.

A few counts support this clone. The gene calls are TRBV28 and TRBJ2-3, with 9 bases matching TRBD2. With 5 bases clipped from V and 1 base from J, the junction kept 4 bases outside the gene matches. Germline V lookup: CDR1 MDHEN, CDR2 SYDVKM. The CDR3 totals 15 residues. The CDR3: CASSKLAGGTDTQYF. In nucleotides, the CDR3 is TGTGCCAGCAGTAAACTAGCGGGTGGCACAGATACGCAGTATTTT.

The chain recombines TRBV18 with TRBJ2-1, with 16 bases identical to TRBD2. Germline V gene data show CDR1 as KGHSH and CDR2 as LQKENI. There are 16 residues in the CDR3. The V gene end was trimmed by 3 bases and the J gene end by 12 bases; junction bases not matched to a gene: 8. The CDR3 protein is CASSPAGTSGRVLQFF. The CDR3 DNA follows: TGTGCCAGCTCACCGGCCGGGACTAGCGGGAGGGTGTTGCAGTTCTTC.

J is TRBJ2-2 and V is TRBV6-4, with 7 bases aligning to TRBD1. CDR3 length: 14 amino acids. The J segment lost 2 bases and the V segment lost 5 bases, leaving 2 bases of the junction unmatched. Germline-derived CDR1 and CDR2 are MRHNA and SNTAGT. The DNA for the CDR3 is TGTGCCAGCAGTCGACAGGGAAACACCGGGGAGCTGTTTTTT. Amino acid sequence: CASSRQGNTGELFF.

The V gene is TRBV19, the J gene TRBJ2-2; 8 bases are shared with TRBD2. V lost 6 bases and J lost 5; bases outside the gene matches: 11. CDR1 is LNHDA, CDR2 SQIVND, per germline (reference sequence). CDR3 size: 16 residues. CDR3 coding DNA: TGTGCCAGTAGCTTTTCCGGGACTAGGCAGACCGGGGAGCTGTTTTTT. This gives the protein CASSFSGTRQTGELFF.

This clone was found a few times. The rearrangement joins TRBV10-3 to TRBJ1-1; D gene ambiguous. The CDR3 contains 14 residues. The germline V gene encodes CDR1 ENHRY and CDR2 SYGVKD. Trimming removed 6 bases at V and 1 base at J, with 12 bases between. The DNA of the CDR3 is TGTGCCATCAGGATGACTGACCCGAACACTGAAGCTTTCTTT. This codes for CAIRMTDPNTEAFF.

This clone turned up a few times. The genes are TRBV14 and TRBJ2-1; no definite D call. Trimming took 1 base from V and 5 from J, leaving 9 bases between them. Germline V CDR1 and CDR2: SGHDN, FVKESK. This CDR3 comprises 14 residues. In DNA form, the CDR3 reads TGTGCCAGCAGCCAAGCTAGACTTCACAATGAGCAGTTCTTC. Protein: CASSQARLHNEQFF. The complete variable domain, with remaining parts taken from reference TRBV14 and TRBJ2-1, reads EAGVTQFPSHSVIEKGQTVTLRCDPISGHDNLYWYRRVMGKEIKFLLHFVKESKQDESGMPNNRFLAERTGGTYSTLKVQPAELEDSGVYFCASSQARLHNEQFFGPGTRLTVL.

V usage is TRBV6-1 and J usage is TRBJ2-1; 15 bases fit TRBD2. Germline CDR1 MNHNS, CDR2 SASEGT. Trimming removed 9 bases from V and 10 bases from J; junction bases left unmatched: 4. The length of the CDR3 is 13 residues. Here the CDR3 DNA reads TGTGCCAGTAGGACTAGCGGGAGGGGGGAGCAGTTCTTC. This gives the protein CASRTSGRGEQFF.

This clone was seen ten or more times. The chain has TRBV30 and TRBJ1-1; perhaps TRBD1 as D (6 bases). Germline lookup yields CDR1 GTSNPN and CDR2 SVGIG (reference sequence). The CDR3 contains 13 residues. Between the trimmed V and J ends, which lost 7 bases and 1 base, there was a span of 13 bases. The CDR3 here is CALLRGGNTEAFF. Written as DNA, the CDR3 is TGTGCCTTGCTGAGGGGGGGGAACACTGAAGCTTTCTTT.

This clone has only a few counts. This CDR3 reads CASGPNRQETQYF. In nucleotides, the CDR3 is TGTGCCAGCGGGCCGAACAGGCAAGAGACCCAGTACTTC. The V gene is TRBV11-2, the J gene TRBJ2-5; D might be TRBD1 (5 bases). Germline V gene data show CDR1 as SGHAT and CDR2 as FQNNGV. CDR3 size: 13 residues. V lost 8 bases, J lost 2 bases, and 12 bases lay in between.

The chain combines TRBV15 with TRBJ2-5, with 13 bases fitting TRBD2. Germline V gene sequence: CDR1 LNHNV, CDR2 YYDKDF (reference sequence). V was clipped by 0 bases and J by 7 bases; unmatched bases: 5. This CDR3 region has 16 residues. In nucleotides, the CDR3 is TGTGCCACCAGCAGAGACAGACTAGCGGGAGGTCGGACCCAGTACTTC. It translates to CATSRDRLAGGRTQYF.

This clone was counted between two and nine times. The V and J genes are TRBV5-6 and TRBJ1-1; 7 bases agree with TRBD1. The germline V gene encodes CDR1 SGHDT and CDR2 YYEEEE. This CDR3 spans 15 amino acids. Trimming cost V 2 bases and J 1 base; bases outside gene matches: 5. CDR3 loop: CASSFRQGTNTEAFF. The CDR3 nucleotides read TGTGCCAGCAGCTTTCGACAGGGTACGAACACTGAAGCTTTCTTT.

This chain links TRBV13 with TRBJ2-2, with D perhaps matching TRBD1 (6 bases). Trimming stripped 4 bases from V and 2 bases from J, with 8 bases between. The CDR3 length is 14 residues. Per the germline V gene, CDR1 is PRHDT and CDR2 is FYEKMQ (reference sequence). The CDR3 DNA follows: TGTGCCAGCAGCTACAGGGATAACACCGGGGAGCTGTTTTTT. Amino acid sequence: CASSYRDNTGELFF.

The rearrangement links TRBV15 to TRBJ2-5, with 8 positions matching TRBD1. This CDR3 comprises 15 residues. V lost 0 bases to trimming and J lost 4 bases; unmatched junction nucleotides: 4. The germline V gene has CDR1 LNHNV and CDR2 YYDKDF (reference sequence). CDR3 sequence: CATSRDPDRGETQYF. The DNA of the CDR3 is TGTGCCACCAGCAGAGACCCCGACAGGGGAGAGACCCAGTACTTC.

This clone was observed a handful of times. CDR3 nucleotide sequence: TGTGCCAGCAGTTGGGTCGGGGAAGAGACCCAGTACTTC. This codes for CASSWVGEETQYF. This chain connects TRBV5-4 to TRBJ2-5; perhaps TRBD2 as D (5 bases). V dropped 5 bases and J dropped 3 bases, with 11 bases sitting between them. Per germline, CDR1 SGHNT and CDR2 YYREEE (reference sequence). The CDR3 is 13 amino acids. Complete variable domain (other parts from reference TRBV5-4 and TRBJ2-5): ETGVTQSPTHLIKTRGQQVTLRCSSQSGHNTVSWYQQALGQGPQFIFQYYREEENGRGNFPPRFSGLQFPNYSSELNVNALELDDSALYLCASSWVGEETQYFGPGTRLLVL.

This clone was seen more than once but under ten times. The chain combines TRBV5-4 with TRBJ2-7; D might be TRBD2 (7 bases). The CDR3 consists of 15 residues. Trimming removed 0 bases at V and 2 bases at J, with 12 bases between. Germline loops: CDR1 SGHNT, CDR2 YYREEE (reference sequence). CDR3 DNA sequence: TGTGCCAGCAGCTTGGAGGAGGGGGGGACCTACGAGCAGTACTTC. This encodes CASSLEEGGTYEQYF.

The table lists this clone with a few counts. The gene calls are TRBV6-5 and TRBJ2-1, with D perhaps matching TRBD2 (5 bases). The CDR3 runs 12 residues. With 6 bases removed from V and 9 bases from J, the gap between germline ends came to 12 bases. From germline, CDR1 is MNHEY and CDR2 SVGAGI. CDR3 residues: CASRGLVSEQFF. CDR3 nucleotides: TGTGCCAGCAGAGGACTGGTCAGTGAGCAGTTCTTC.

The V call is TRBV27, the J call TRBJ1-2, with TRBD1 identical over 8 bases. This CDR3 contains 14 residues. J was trimmed by 7 bases and V by 3 bases; bases with no gene match: 7. Germline V gene data show CDR1 as MNHEY and CDR2 as SMNVEV (reference sequence). The CDR3 protein is CASSFRQGRTGYTF. CDR3 coding DNA: TGTGCCAGCAGTTTTCGACAGGGGCGCACTGGCTACACCTTC.

This clone was detected a few times. This rearrangement joins TRBV29-1 to TRBJ1-2; 9 nucleotides line up with TRBD1. Germline V lookup: CDR1 SQVTM, CDR2 ANQGSEA. The junction had 11 bases not matched to a gene; V was cut back by 2 bases and J by 4 bases. The CDR3 runs 16 residues. The CDR3 sequence is CSVETYGGTGTYGYTF. The CDR3 nucleotides read TGCAGCGTTGAAACATATGGAGGGACAGGGACCTATGGCTACACCTTC.

This clone appeared a few times. V usage is TRBV2 and J usage is TRBJ2-2, with 8 bases aligning to TRBD2. Germline CDR1 is SNHLY and CDR2 is FYNNEI. V trimming: 6 bases; J trimming: 7 bases; junction bases outside the gene matches: 4. The CDR3 spans 13 residues. The DNA for the CDR3 is TGTGCCAGCAGAGCGGGAGCGAACGGGGAGCTGTTTTTT. Its translation is CASRAGANGELFF.

V is TRBV7-9 and J is TRBJ1-1, with 9 bases matching TRBD1. V dropped 8 bases and J dropped 4; count of bases not matched to a gene: 8. The CDR3 covers 14 residues. Germline-derived CDR1 and CDR2 are SEHNR and FQNEAQ (reference sequence). CDR3 protein: CASADRGSSTEAFF. The CDR3 DNA follows: TGTGCCAGCGCGGACAGGGGATCGAGCACTGAAGCTTTCTTT.

V usage is TRBV18 and J usage is TRBJ1-2; D is unresolved. The V end was cut by 3 bases, the J end by 3 bases, with 5 bases between. Germline values: CDR1 KGHSH, CDR2 LQKENI. The CDR3 runs 12 residues. CDR3 in DNA: TGTGCCAGCTCACCTGCGGACTATGGCTACACCTTC. It yields the protein CASSPADYGYTF. Complete variable domain (other parts from reference TRBV18 and TRBJ1-2): NAGVMQNPRHLVRRRGQEARLRCSPMKGHSHVYWYRQLPEEGLKFMVYLQKENIIDESGMPKERFSAEFPKEGPSILRIQQVVRGDSAAYFCASSPADYGYTFGSGTRLTVV.

In its sample, this clone was seen a few times. The CDR3 nucleotides are TGTGCCAGCAGCAAAGTGAGGTCAGGGAAGAACTATGGCTACACCTTC. Amino acid sequence: CASSKVRSGKNYGYTF. This chain connects TRBV21-1 to TRBJ1-2; TRBD1, the table's D call, was not compared with the DNA. TRBV21-1 has pseudogene status. The CDR3 has 16 amino acids.

The sample holds a few counts of this clone. Written as DNA, the CDR3 is TGCGCCAGCAGCTTGGAGCGCTTAACCTACGAGCAGTACTTC. Translated: CASSLERLTYEQYF. The chain employs TRBV5-1 and TRBJ2-7; no reliable D call. There are 14 residues in the CDR3. V was trimmed by 0 bases and J by 2 bases, leaving 9 bases between them. Germline assignment: CDR1 SGHRS and CDR2 YFSETQ.

This chain joins TRBV11-3 and TRBJ2-1, with 13 bases identical to TRBD2. This CDR3 contains 17 residues. V was pared by 5 bases and J by 2 bases, with 6 bases of the junction left unmatched. Germline V gene sequence: CDR1 SGHNT, CDR2 YENEEA. The CDR3 DNA reads TGTGCCAGCAGCCCGACGACTAGCGGGAGGACCTACAATGAGCAGTTCTTC. As protein: CASSPTTSGRTYNEQFF.

This clone was found a few times. The genes are TRBV6-1 and TRBJ2-3; TRBD1 agrees at 7 bases. V trimming: 8 bases; J trimming: 1 base; junction bases outside the gene matches: 3. This CDR3 spans 13 amino acids. Germline V lookup: CDR1 MNHNS, CDR2 SASEGT. CDR3 in amino acids: CASGDRGTDTQYF. The CDR3 region has the DNA TGTGCCAGCGGAGACAGGGGCACAGATACGCAGTATTTT.